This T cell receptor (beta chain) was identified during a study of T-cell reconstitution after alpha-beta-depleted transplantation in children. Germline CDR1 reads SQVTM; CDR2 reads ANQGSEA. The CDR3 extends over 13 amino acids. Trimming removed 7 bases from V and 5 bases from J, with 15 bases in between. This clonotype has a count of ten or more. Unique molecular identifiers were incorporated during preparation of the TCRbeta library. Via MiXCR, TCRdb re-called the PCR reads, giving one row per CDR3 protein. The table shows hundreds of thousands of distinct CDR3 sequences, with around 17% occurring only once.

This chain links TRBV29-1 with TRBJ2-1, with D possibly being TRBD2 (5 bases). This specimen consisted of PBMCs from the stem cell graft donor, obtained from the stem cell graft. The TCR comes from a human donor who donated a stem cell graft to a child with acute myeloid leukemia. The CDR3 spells CSAGRGGDNEQFF. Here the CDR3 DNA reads TGCAGCGCCGGCCGGGGTGGGGACAATGAGCAGTTCTTC.